This record looks at one T cell receptor beta chain sequence and its context. Its antigen is undetermined. Germline CDR1 reads SNHLY; CDR2 reads FYNNEI. The CDR3 has 13 residues. V lost 6 bases to trimming and J lost 1 base; unmatched junction nucleotides: 2. The sample comes from a study of shared clonotypes between healthy human individuals. General observations from the study: Some clonotypes were shared by all four sorted-subset donors, while others were not shared. The non-shared ones had lower generation probabilities than the shared ones.

In the authors' workflow: Filtering was not the same, since immunoSEQ gave junction-only sequences without quality scores. Assay used: immunoSEQ multiplex PCR; TCRdb lists only in-frame clones, some missing. V, J and clone size are those of that table, while D and trimming were read from the DNA. The sample carries fewer than 3 million clones, roughly 90% recorded once. Specimen: naive CD4+ T cells from PBMCs. Subset denoted: CD45RA+ positively selected. The clonotype originates from a man aged 18 to 35 in good health. Some clones in this sample may be carry-over from other donors' samples. The J gene is TRBJ2-5, the V gene TRBV2; 7 nucleotides agree with TRBD2. The CDR3 DNA is TGTGCCAGCAGCGGGACTATCCAAGAGACCCAGTACTTC. Its translation: CASSGTIQETQYF.